The clone carrying this T cell receptor beta chain has a handful of counts. Sequencing was performed with immunoSEQ multiplex PCR; in TCRdb, only in-frame clones are kept and a portion is missing. The data hold fewer than 250,000 clones, with about 80% observed a single time. CDR1 SGHTA and CDR2 FQGNSA come from the germline V gene. The CDR3 loop spans 13 amino acids. V was pared by 0 bases and J by 8 bases, with 10 bases between. This sample was taken from a study of blood T cell repertoires in COVID-19. Source material: peripheral blood. The TCR sequence derives from a middle-aged woman with active or convalescent COVID-19. The genes are TRBV7-2 and TRBJ1-1; D might be TRBD1 (5 bases). The CDR3: CASSLAGGVEAFF. The CDR3 DNA sequence: TGTGCCAGCAGCTTAGCGGGGGGGGTCGAAGCTTTCTTT.